This T cell receptor beta chain was sequenced during a study of OX40 agonist ivuxolimab in advanced cancers. At the level of the study: Averaging roughly 60 years in age, with a range of roughly 20 to 79, the cohort was about 83% male. Three patients got partial responses; one had hepatocellular carcinoma and two had cutaneous melanoma. General study results and limits: Those patients achieving a partial response at 0.1-3.0 mg/kg showed among the lowest clonal expansion. Averaged across samples, CD8+ T cells carried more expanded clones than CD4+ did.

Comments on this clone: Antigen specificity is unknown.

The CDR3 runs 13 residues. Trimming removed 5 bases from V and 6 bases from J, with 14 bases in between. Germline lookup yields CDR1 SGHVS and CDR2 FNYEAQ. Only in-frame clones appear in the TCRdb table, and some are missing; sequencing was by immunoSEQ multiplex PCR. The data show tens of thousands of clones, with 88% seen just once and 0.8% to 1.3% held by the top ten. This material consisted of CD4+ or CD8+ T cells sorted from blood, taken in a trial of the OX40 agonist ivuxolimab. This chain links TRBV7-6 with TRBJ2-7; D might be TRBD2 (5 bases). This TCR was recovered from an adult with an advanced solid tumor such as melanoma, head and neck, liver or kidney cancer. The CDR3 nucleotides are TGTGCCAGCAGCACGGATAGGGAGTCCGAGCAGTACTTC. Protein product: CASSTDRESEQYF. Based on the CDR3 plus reference TRBV7-6 and TRBJ2-7, the full variable domain is GAGVSQSPRYKVTKRGQDVALRCDPISGHVSLYWYRQALGQGPEFLTYFNYEAQQDKSGLPNDRFSAERPEGSISTLTIQRTEQRDSAMYRCASSTDRESEQYFGPGTRLTVT.